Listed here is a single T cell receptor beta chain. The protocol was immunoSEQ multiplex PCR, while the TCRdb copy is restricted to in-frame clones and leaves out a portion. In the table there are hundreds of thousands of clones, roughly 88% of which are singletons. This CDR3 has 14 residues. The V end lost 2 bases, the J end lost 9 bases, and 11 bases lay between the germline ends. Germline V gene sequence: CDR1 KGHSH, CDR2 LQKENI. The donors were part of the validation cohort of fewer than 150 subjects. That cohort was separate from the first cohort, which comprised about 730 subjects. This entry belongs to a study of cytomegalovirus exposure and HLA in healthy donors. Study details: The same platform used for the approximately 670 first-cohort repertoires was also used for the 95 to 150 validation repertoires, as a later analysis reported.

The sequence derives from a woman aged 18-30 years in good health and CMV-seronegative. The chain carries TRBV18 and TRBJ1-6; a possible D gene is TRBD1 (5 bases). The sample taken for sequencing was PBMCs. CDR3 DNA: TGTGCCAGCTCACCAGACTCAAGGGGTTCACCCCTCCACTTT. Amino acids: CASSPDSRGSPLHF.